This T cell receptor (beta chain) emerged from a study of CD8 T cells in Susac syndrome. From blood CD8+ and CD4+ T cells, the TCR beta chain was sequenced. Matching for age and sex applied to the controls, who were healthy donors. Negative isolation was used for CD8+ and CD4+ T cells, and FACS enrichment was applied to TEMRA cells. When the RNA was reverse transcribed, random hexamers were used with an input of roughly 0.5 to 1 ug. TCR beta CDR3 was amplified by immunoSEQ multiplex PCR. This amplification extended across 54 Vbeta and 13 Jbeta segments. TCRdb re-derived calls from the immunoSEQ multiplex PCR reads in MiXCR, one entry per CDR3 protein. The data hold roughly 180,000 distinct CDR3 sequences, with roughly 95% observed a single time. Trimming removed 3 bases from V and 3 bases from J, with 12 bases in between. The CDR3 loop spans 14 amino acids. Germline V lookup: CDR1 DFQATT, CDR2 SNEGSKA (reference sequence).

V usage is TRBV20-1 and J usage is TRBJ2-1; perhaps D is TRBD1 or TRBD2 (5 bases each). Sequencing used CD4+ T cells from PBMCs. The clonotype was recovered from a human donor in good health. The chain's CDR3 is CSASSGTNYNEQFF. The CDR3 DNA reads TGCAGTGCTAGTTCCGGGACCAACTACAATGAGCAGTTCTTC.